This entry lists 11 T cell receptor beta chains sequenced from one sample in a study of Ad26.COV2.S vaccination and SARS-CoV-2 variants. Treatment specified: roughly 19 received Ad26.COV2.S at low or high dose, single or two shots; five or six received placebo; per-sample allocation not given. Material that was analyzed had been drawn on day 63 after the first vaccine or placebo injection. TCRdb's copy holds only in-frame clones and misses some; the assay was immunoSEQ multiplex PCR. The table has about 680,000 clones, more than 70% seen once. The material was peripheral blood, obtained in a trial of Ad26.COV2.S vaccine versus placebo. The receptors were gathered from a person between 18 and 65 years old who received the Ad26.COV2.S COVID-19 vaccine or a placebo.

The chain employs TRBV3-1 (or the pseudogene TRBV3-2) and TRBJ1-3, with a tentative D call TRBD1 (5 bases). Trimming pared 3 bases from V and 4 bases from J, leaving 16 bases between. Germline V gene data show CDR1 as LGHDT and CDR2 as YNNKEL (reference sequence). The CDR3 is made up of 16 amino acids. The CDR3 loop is CASSQDSSGSGNTIYF. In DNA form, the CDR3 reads TGTGCCAGCAGCCAGGACTCTTCAGGGTCGGGAAACACCATATATTTT.

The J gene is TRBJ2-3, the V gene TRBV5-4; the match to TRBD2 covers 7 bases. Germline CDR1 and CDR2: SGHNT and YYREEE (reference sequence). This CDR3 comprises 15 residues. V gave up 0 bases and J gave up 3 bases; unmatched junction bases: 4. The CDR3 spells CASSLEVGRTDTQYF. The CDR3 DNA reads TGTGCCAGCAGCTTGGAGGTCGGGAGGACAGATACGCAGTATTTT. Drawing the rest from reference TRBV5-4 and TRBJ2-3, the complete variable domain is ETGVTQSPTHLIKTRGQQVTLRCSSQSGHNTVSWYQQALGQGPQFIFQYYREEENGRGNFPPRFSGLQFPNYSSELNVNALELDDSALYLCASSLEVGRTDTQYFGPGTRLTVL.

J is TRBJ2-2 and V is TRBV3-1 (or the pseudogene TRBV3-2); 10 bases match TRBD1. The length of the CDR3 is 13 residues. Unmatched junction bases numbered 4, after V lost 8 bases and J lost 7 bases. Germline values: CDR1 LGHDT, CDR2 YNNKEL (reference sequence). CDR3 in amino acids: CASGDRGGGELFF. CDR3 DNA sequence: TGTGCCAGCGGGGACAGGGGCGGCGGGGAGCTGTTTTTT.

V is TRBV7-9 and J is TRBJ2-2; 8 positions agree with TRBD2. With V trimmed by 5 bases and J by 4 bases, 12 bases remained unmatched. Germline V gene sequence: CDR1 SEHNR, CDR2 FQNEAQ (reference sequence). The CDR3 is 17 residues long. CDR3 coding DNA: TGTGCCAGCAGCCCGTTAGGAGCGGGAGTCGGCACCGGGGAGCTGTTTTTT. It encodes CASSPLGAGVGTGELFF.

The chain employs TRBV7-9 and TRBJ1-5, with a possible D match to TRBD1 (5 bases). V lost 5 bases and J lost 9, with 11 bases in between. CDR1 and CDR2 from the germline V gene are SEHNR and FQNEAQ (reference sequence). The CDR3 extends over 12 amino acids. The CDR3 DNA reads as TGTGCCAGCAGCCCTGAGAGGGGGCCCCAGCATTTT. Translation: CASSPERGPQHF. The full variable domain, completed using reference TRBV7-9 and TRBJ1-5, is DTGVSQNPRHKITKRGQNVTFRCDPISEHNRLYWYRQTLGQGPEFLTYFQNEAQLEKSRLLSDRFSAERPKGSFSTLEIQRTEQGDSAMYLCASSPERGPQHFGDGTRLSIL.

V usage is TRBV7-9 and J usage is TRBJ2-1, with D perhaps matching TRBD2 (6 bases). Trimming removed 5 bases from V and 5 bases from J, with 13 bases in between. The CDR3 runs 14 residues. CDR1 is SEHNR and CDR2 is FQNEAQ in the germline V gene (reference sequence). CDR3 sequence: CASSAVGEDNEQFF. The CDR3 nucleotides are TGTGCCAGCAGCGCCGTGGGGGAGGACAATGAGCAGTTCTTC.

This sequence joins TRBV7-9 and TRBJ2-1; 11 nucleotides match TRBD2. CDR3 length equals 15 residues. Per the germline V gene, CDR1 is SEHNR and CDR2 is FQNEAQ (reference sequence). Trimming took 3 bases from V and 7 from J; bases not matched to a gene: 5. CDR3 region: CASSFLAGGVNEQFF. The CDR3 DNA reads TGTGCCAGCAGCTTTCTAGCGGGAGGAGTTAATGAGCAGTTCTTC.

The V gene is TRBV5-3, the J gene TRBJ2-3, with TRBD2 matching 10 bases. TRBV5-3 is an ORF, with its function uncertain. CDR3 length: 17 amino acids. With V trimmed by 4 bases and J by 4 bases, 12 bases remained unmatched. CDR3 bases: TGTGCCAGAAGCAAAACAAACCGACTAGCGGGTTCAGATACGCAGTATTTT. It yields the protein CARSKTNRLAGSDTQYF.

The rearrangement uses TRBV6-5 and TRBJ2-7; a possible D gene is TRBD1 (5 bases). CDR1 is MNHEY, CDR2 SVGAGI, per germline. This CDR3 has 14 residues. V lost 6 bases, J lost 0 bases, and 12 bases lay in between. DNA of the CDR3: TGTGCCAGCAGAAAGACAGCCAGCTCCTACGAGCAGTACTTC. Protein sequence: CASRKTASSYEQYF.

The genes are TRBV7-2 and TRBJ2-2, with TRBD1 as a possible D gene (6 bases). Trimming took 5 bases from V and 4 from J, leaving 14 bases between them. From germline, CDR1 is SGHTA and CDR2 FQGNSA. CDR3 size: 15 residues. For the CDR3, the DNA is TGTGCCAGCAGCGCCCGACAGGCACGCACCGGGGAGCTGTTTTTT. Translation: CASSARQARTGELFF.

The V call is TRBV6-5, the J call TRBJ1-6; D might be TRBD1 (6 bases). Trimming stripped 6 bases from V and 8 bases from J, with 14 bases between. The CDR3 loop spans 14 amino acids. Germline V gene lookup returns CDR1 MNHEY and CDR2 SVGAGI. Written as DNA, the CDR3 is TGTGCCAGCAGCCCCGGGACAACATATTCACCCCTCCACTTT. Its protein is CASSPGTTYSPLHF.